Below, 15 T cell receptor beta chains from the same sample are listed, as sequenced in a study of cytomegalovirus exposure and HLA in healthy donors. It was with 60 Vbeta and 13 Jbeta primers that the PCR ran. The repertoire was sequenced with immunoSEQ multiplex PCR; TCRdb's copy has only in-frame clones and lacks some. The sample lists about 150,000 clones, approximately 81% seen once, with approximately 1.2% in the top ten. Material: PBMCs. All receptors derive from a man between 45 and 60 years old in good health and CMV-seropositive.

The chain carries TRBV30 and TRBJ2-2, with TRBD2 matching 7 bases. The V gene's germline CDR1 is GTSNPN and CDR2 SVGIG (reference sequence). The V gene end was trimmed by 4 bases and the J gene end by 6 bases; junction bases not matched to a gene: 8. The CDR3 consists of 14 residues. CDR3: CAWTGGVRAGELFF. The DNA of the CDR3 is TGTGCCTGGACTGGGGGGGTGAGGGCCGGGGAGCTGTTTTTT.

The chain combines TRBV11-2 with TRBJ1-5, with TRBD1 as a possible D gene (6 bases). V gave up 6 bases and J gave up 6 bases, with 12 bases separating them. This CDR3 is 13 amino acids long. In germline, CDR1 is SGHAT, CDR2 FQNNGV. CDR3 loop: CASSSSRGQPQHF. CDR3 DNA sequence: TGTGCCAGCAGTTCCTCCAGGGGTCAGCCCCAGCATTTT.

This chain uses TRBV29-1 with TRBJ2-7, with no clear D. Germline V gives CDR1 SQVTM, CDR2 ANQGSEA. V dropped 6 bases and J dropped 3 bases, with 9 bases sitting between them. This CDR3 region has 11 residues. As DNA, the CDR3 is TGCAGCGTCAACGGTGGCTACGAGCAGTACTTC. Residues: CSVNGGYEQYF.

V and J are TRBV18 and TRBJ2-7; TRBD2 agrees at 12 bases. The V gene end was trimmed by 2 bases and the J gene end by 2 bases; junction bases not matched to a gene: 1. The CDR3 has 15 amino acids. CDR1 is KGHSH, CDR2 LQKENI, per germline. The CDR3 DNA is TGTGCCAGCTCACCAACTAGCGGGAGGCCCTACGAGCAGTACTTC. Its translation is CASSPTSGRPYEQYF.

This clone has only one observation. The chain combines TRBV1 with TRBJ2-3; TRBD1 is the table's D call, not checked against the DNA. TRBV1 is noted as a pseudogene. This CDR3 is built from 17 residues. The CDR3 loop is CTSSQVAGVFSTDTQYF. In nucleotides, the CDR3 is TGCACCAGCAGCCAAGTAGCAGGGGTTTTTTCCACAGATACGCAGTATTTT.

DNA of the CDR3: TGTGCCAGCTTCCCTTCTCCGGGACACCATAATTCGAACACTGAAGCTTTCTTT. Its protein is CASFPSPGHHNSNTEAFF. This chain connects TRBV28 to TRBJ1-1; D perhaps matches TRBD1 (6 bases). The length of the CDR3 is 18 residues. The V gene lost 8 bases and the J gene lost 1 base, with 26 bases spanning the gap. The V gene's germline CDR1 is MDHEN and CDR2 SYDVKM.

This chain joins TRBV11-3 and TRBJ2-1, with TRBD2 identical over 9 bases. There are 15 residues in the CDR3. Trimming removed 3 bases from V and 4 bases from J; junction bases left unmatched: 4. Germline V gene sequence: CDR1 SGHNT, CDR2 YENEEA. For the CDR3, the DNA is TGTGCCAGCAGCTTTAGACTAGCGGTTTACAATGAGCAGTTCTTC. It is translated as CASSFRLAVYNEQFF.

The chain is built from TRBV5-8 and TRBJ2-3; 9 nucleotides match TRBD1. Trimming at V came to 1 base and at J to 4 bases, leaving 4 bases not matched to a gene. Per the germline V gene, CDR1 is SGHTS and CDR2 is YDEGEE. This CDR3 is 15 amino acids long. The CDR3 here is CASSLTGQGPDTQYF. CDR3 DNA: TGTGCCAGCAGCTTGACGGGACAGGGACCAGATACGCAGTATTTT.

The chain is built from TRBV7-3 and TRBJ2-1, with D tentatively TRBD2 (6 bases). The V end lost 8 bases, the J end lost 5 bases, and 16 bases lay between the germline ends. CDR3 length: 14 residues. Per germline, CDR1 SGHTA and CDR2 FQGTGA. CDR3 nucleotides: TGTGCCAGCGGTCACGGCGGGACCAACAATGAGCAGTTCTTC. Translation gives CASGHGGTNNEQFF.

This rearrangement joins TRBV6-1 to TRBJ1-5, with TRBD1 matching 7 bases. Germline values: CDR1 MNHNS, CDR2 SASEGT. CDR3 length equals 14 residues. With V trimmed by 6 bases and J by 7 bases, 9 bases remained unmatched. The CDR3 is CASSQTGQGQPQHF. CDR3 sequence (DNA): TGTGCCAGCAGCCAGACAGGGCAGGGGCAGCCCCAGCATTTT.

In DNA, the CDR3 is TGTGCCAGCAGCAAGGCGGCTAGCAGTTACAATGAGCAGTTCTTC. It translates to CASSKAASSYNEQFF. The V gene is TRBV7-3, the J gene TRBJ2-1, with a possible D match to TRBD2 (5 bases). CDR3 length: 15 residues. Between the trimmed V and J ends, which lost 5 bases and 4 bases, there was a span of 15 bases. CDR1 and CDR2 from the germline V gene are SGHTA and FQGTGA.

The rearrangement links TRBV28 to TRBJ2-3; weak D call: TRBD2 (6 bases). This CDR3 is built from 13 residues. Germline lookup yields CDR1 MDHEN and CDR2 SYDVKM. Trimming stripped 10 bases from V and 0 bases from J, with 11 bases between. As DNA, the CDR3 is TGTGCCAATGGGAGGACTAGCACAGATACGCAGTATTTT. Translated: CANGRTSTDTQYF. Combining the CDR3 with reference TRBV28 and TRBJ2-3 gives the whole variable domain DVKVTQSSRYLVKRTGEKVFLECVQDMDHENMFWYRQDPGLGLRLIYFSYDVKMKEKGDIPEGYSVSREKKERFSLILESASTNQTSMYLCANGRTSTDTQYFGPGTRLTVL.

This clone was seen a handful of times. The chain has TRBV25-1 and TRBJ2-2; TRBD2 aligns across 13 bases. CDR1 is MGHDK and CDR2 is SYGVNS in the germline V gene. Trimming at V came to 4 bases and at J to 3 bases, leaving 5 bases not matched to a gene. The CDR3 is made up of 17 amino acids. The CDR3 DNA sequence: TGTGCCAGCAGTGCACCGGGACTAGCGGGATACACCGGGGAGCTGTTTTTT. It codes for CASSAPGLAGYTGELFF.

The V call is TRBV19, the J call TRBJ1-1; the D gene is possibly TRBD1 (5 bases). The CDR3 has 14 residues. Germline values: CDR1 LNHDA, CDR2 SQIVND (reference sequence). V was shortened by 8 bases and J by 4 bases, with 17 bases between the two germline ends. CDR3 DNA: TGTGCCAGTGCCCCCTTGACAGCGATCACTGAAGCTTTCTTT. This gives the protein CASAPLTAITEAFF.

CDR3 region: CASSSEGTDTQYF. DNA for the CDR3: TGCGCCAGCAGCTCAGAGGGCACAGATACGCAGTATTTT. This sequence joins TRBV5-1 and TRBJ2-3; D is uncertain. This CDR3 spans 13 amino acids. Deletions cut 3 bases from V and 1 base from J, with 6 bases between. Germline CDR1 reads SGHRS; CDR2 reads YFSETQ.